This TCR beta chain was observed in a study of technical replicates of blood from a handful of donors. V lost 3 bases to trimming and J lost 2 bases, with 10 bases between them. CDR1 SQVTM and CDR2 ANQGSEA come from the germline V gene. The CDR3 consists of 14 residues. Produced via immunoSEQ multiplex PCR; TCRdb's table is partial and in-frame only. This table holds tens of thousands of clones, just under 95% found once. The receptor was derived from a human donor in good health. What was sequenced was T cells isolated from PBMCs. The V and J genes are TRBV29-1 and TRBJ2-2, with D possibly TRBD2 on 5 matching bases. This chain's CDR3 is CSVDTGINTGELFF. The CDR3 DNA is TGCAGCGTTGATACGGGGATTAACACCGGGGAGCTGTTTTTT.